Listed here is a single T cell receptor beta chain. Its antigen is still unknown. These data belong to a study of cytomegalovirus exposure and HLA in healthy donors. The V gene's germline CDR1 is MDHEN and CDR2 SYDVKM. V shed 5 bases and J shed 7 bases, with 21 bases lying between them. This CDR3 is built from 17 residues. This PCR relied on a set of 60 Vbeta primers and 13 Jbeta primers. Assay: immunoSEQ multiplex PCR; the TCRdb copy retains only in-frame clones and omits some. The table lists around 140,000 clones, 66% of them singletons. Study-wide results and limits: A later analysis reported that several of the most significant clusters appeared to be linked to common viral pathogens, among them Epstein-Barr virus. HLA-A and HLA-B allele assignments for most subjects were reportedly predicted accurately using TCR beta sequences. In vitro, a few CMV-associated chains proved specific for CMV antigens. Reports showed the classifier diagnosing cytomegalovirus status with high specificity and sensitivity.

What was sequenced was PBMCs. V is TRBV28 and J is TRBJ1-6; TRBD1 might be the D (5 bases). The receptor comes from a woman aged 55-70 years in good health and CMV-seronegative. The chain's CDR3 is CASSPEGRGTRNSPLHF. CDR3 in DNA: TGTGCCAGCAGTCCGGAGGGGCGGGGAACGCGGAATTCACCCCTCCACTTT.